This T cell receptor beta chain is drawn from a study of vaccination and CD4 T cells after COVID-19 (dated by TCRdb to 2021 to 2024). Looking at the study overall: Convalescent patients had a positive SARS-CoV-2 result on nasal swab PCR, and of these patients, several had mild disease and one had severe disease. Six males and four females were included in the convalescent cohort, with two Hispanic individuals, seven Caucasians, two Asians and one multiracial person represented. Participants received two doses of either the Pfizer-BioNTech BNT162b2 vaccine (n=8) or the Moderna mRNA-1273 vaccine (n=2). Post-COVID blood samples were collected from convalescent patients a median of approximately 93 days after diagnosis, with a range of roughly 35 to 161 days. Post-vaccine blood samples were taken a median of roughly 75 days after the second vaccine dose, with a range of about 13 to 250 days. Overlapping spike peptide pools from SARS-CoV-2 and from the common cold coronaviruses HCoV-NL63, HCoV-OC43 and HCoV-229E were used as culture stimuli. In control cultures, a CEFX viral epitope pool was used as positive control, an HIV-1 Nef peptide pool was used as negative control, or no peptide was added. In fewer than 12 COVID-19 convalescent patients and 4 infection-naive healthy vaccine recipients, researchers compared the spike-specific CD4+ TCR repertoire from before mRNA vaccination with the repertoire from after.

Study-level results and caveats: The median number of SARS-CoV-2-reactive clonotypes rose from under 25 after infection to 38 after vaccination, but the change was not significant. The number of convalescent patients in the study was relatively small, and the study did not examine early timepoints following natural infection. Of the vaccine-specific clones in convalescent patients, 304 of 307, or nearly all, reacted only to SARS-CoV-2 spike and did not cross-react with common cold coronaviruses. In convalescent patients, a median about 90% of post-vaccine SARS-CoV-2-reactive clones were detected only after vaccination, and vaccine-specific priming was suggested by this finding.

Libraries were built with PCR. DNA from cultured CD4+ T cells was subjected to TCR sequencing with the Oncomine TCR Beta short-read assay at the Johns Hopkins FTIC core. The QIAamp micro DNA kit was used to extract genomic DNA from the cultured CD4+ T cells. Oncomine TCR Beta libraries from cultured CD4+ T cells were pooled using unique dual indexes and sequenced on an Illumina iSeq 100. Per the source publication's procedure: Non-productive sequences were filtered out, and CDR3s that did not start with C, did not end with F or W, or were shorter than 7 amino acids were discarded. Antigen-specific clonotypes were identified with the MANAFEST web application by comparing peptide-stimulated wells with reference and other culture wells. To be called positive, a clone needed an FDR below 0.05, an odds ratio above 5, and a productive frequency above 0.1% in at least two of three replicate wells. A clonotype was classed as cross-reactive if the clonotype showed significant expansion both in SARS-CoV-2 spike wells and in at least one common cold coronavirus spike condition. Similarity between CDR3 sequences was evaluated in R version 3.6.1 using Levenshtein distances (stringdist) and unrooted phylogenetic trees (ape). TCRdb reanalyzed the raw reads on its own, using fastp at Q25 for trimming and MiXCR for clone calling, and kept in-frame beta chains. Rows matching on CDR3 protein sequence are summarized as one entry with the most common DNA and genes. These V and J calls rely on TCRdb rather than the paper's analysis. The sample contains some 17,000 distinct CDR3 sequences, 35% to 40% of them found a single time. The ten most abundant clones make up about an eighth of the sample.

The treatment or condition tag for this specimen amounts to: roughly nine-day PBMC culture with coronavirus spike peptide pools or control peptides (ViraFEST assay). The ViraFEST assay was used in the study, in which antigen-specific T cells were expanded with peptide pools and expanded clonotypes were subsequently identified by TCR sequencing. The positive SARS-CoV-2 PCR tests of the convalescent patients were dated from March to December 2020, before the Alpha, Beta and Delta variants emerged in the United States. PBMCs were cultured at about 2 million per well in IMDM supplemented with 5% human AB serum and about 10 IU/ml IL-2, with about 10 ug/ml peptide pools added. On days 3 and 7, half of the culture medium was replaced with fresh IL-2-containing medium. After 10 to 11 days of culture, CD4+ T cells were isolated by negative selection with the EasySep CD4+ T cell isolation kit. PBMCs were separated from whole blood using Ficoll-Paque Plus gradient centrifugation and then either used fresh or cryopreserved at -140C. In general, triplicate wells were set up for every culture condition.

V lost 3 bases and J lost 10 bases; the stretch between them is 15 bases long. CDR1 and CDR2 are drawn from the germline V gene: MDHEN, SYDVKM. From cysteine to phenylalanine, the CDR3 is 13 amino acids long. Only the CDR3 DNA is retained, 39 bases long and in frame from the first base. The sample holds a few counts of this clonotype. Its antigen specificity is not known. No much larger clonotype is one base removed from it; base qualities were not supplied. Material for sequencing was CD4+ T cells from blood, cultured in vitro. The chain is made from TRBV28 and TRBJ1-1; no D gene can be assigned with confidence. The clonotype was recovered from a human donor who had recovered from COVID-19. The DNA reads as follows: TGTGCCAGCAGTTTTGAGACTATGACGGCAGCTTTCTTT. Translated, it gives CASSFETMTAAFF.